A selection of T cell receptor beta chains follows, all from one sample in a study of T cell responses to AZD1222 COVID-19 vaccine. The repertoire was sequenced with immunoSEQ multiplex PCR; TCRdb's copy has only in-frame clones and lacks some. The sample includes approximately 61,000 clones, 81% of them seen just once. The specimen was peripheral blood, collected 28 days after the second AZD1222 dose. The receptor set was obtained from an adult who received the AZD1222 COVID-19 vaccine. Both conserved end residues are part of each CDR3. D genes are given only for firm matches. A clone size is listed for some rows: how often the clone was seen (once, few, many), or a class if it is expanded.

d_call | j_call | cdr3_length | v_call | clone_size | cdr3_aa | cdr3_nt
. | TRBJ1-2 | 13 | TRBV28 | . | CASGGPPTYGYTF | TGTGCCAGCGGGGGACCTCCGACCTATGGCTACACCTTC
. | TRBJ2-7 | 18 | TRBV9 | . | CASSTSDGAPLRDYEQYF | TGTGCCAGCAGCACCTCAGACGGGGCACCCCTACGGGACTACGAGCAGTACTTC
. | TRBJ2-1 | 16 | TRBV9 | . | CASSVVGASSYNEQFF | TGTGCCAGCAGCGTAGTTGGGGCAAGCTCCTACAATGAGCAGTTCTTC
. | TRBJ1-1 | 11 | TRBV12-3/TRBV12-4 | . | CASSFSTEAFF | TGTGCCAGCAGTTTCTCCACTGAAGCTTTCTTT
. | TRBJ1-1 | 16 | TRBV28 | . | CASSSGMVGINTEAFF | TGTGCCAGCAGTTCCGGGATGGTGGGTATTAACACTGAAGCTTTCTTT
TRBD2 | TRBJ2-1 | 15 | TRBV6-2/TRBV6-3 | . | CASSYTAGGPVEQFF | TGTGCCAGCAGTTATACAGCGGGAGGGCCTGTTGAGCAGTTCTTC
. | TRBJ2-2 | 15 | TRBV2 | . | CASSGRSTNTGELFF | TGTGCCAGCAGTGGGCGGAGTACGAACACCGGGGAGCTGTTTTTT
TRBD1 | TRBJ1-5 | 15 | TRBV30 | . | CAWSPIGQVVEPQHF | TGTGCCTGGAGCCCGATAGGACAGGTGGTAGAGCCCCAGCATTTT
. | TRBJ1-1 | 16 | TRBV6-5 | . | CASSSRDTTPNTEAFF | TGTGCCAGCAGTTCCCGGGACACCACACCGAACACTGAAGCTTTCTTT
. | TRBJ1-5 | 15 | TRBV19 | . | CASSDQQGGNQPQHF | TGTGCCAGTAGTGACCAACAGGGTGGGAATCAGCCCCAGCATTTT
. | TRBJ1-2 | 15 | TRBV7-2 | once | CASSQEQGWGYGYTF | TGTGCCAGCAGCCAAGAGCAGGGTTGGGGTTATGGCTACACCTTC
TRBD2 | TRBJ2-1 | 16 | TRBV28 | few | CASSLFGNGGYNEQFF | TGTGCCAGCAGTTTATTCGGAAACGGGGGGTACAATGAGCAGTTCTTC
TRBD1 | TRBJ1-1 | 17 | TRBV6-2/TRBV6-3 | . | CASSYRWDSPMNTEAFF | TGTGCCAGCAGTTACCGTTGGGACAGCCCAATGAACACTGAAGCTTTCTTT
. | TRBJ1-5 | 15 | TRBV10-3 | . | CAISKHTQGNQPQHF | TGTGCCATCAGTAAACATACCCAGGGCAATCAGCCCCAGCATTTT
TRBD2 | TRBJ2-7 | 15 | TRBV30 | . | CAWSQLAGVSYEQYF | TGTGCCTGGAGTCAGTTAGCGGGAGTATCCTACGAGCAGTACTTC
. | TRBJ2-1 | 15 | TRBV10-2 | once | CASSVGEISHNEQFF | TGCGCCAGCAGTGTGGGTGAGATTAGCCACAATGAGCAGTTCTTC
TRBD1 | TRBJ1-5 | 16 | TRBV27 | once | CASSSSAGGINQPQHF | TGTGCCAGCAGTTCCTCGGCAGGGGGTATCAATCAGCCCCAGCATTTT
TRBD1 | TRBJ1-5 | 14 | TRBV28 | . | CASSSNRGPQPQHF | TGTGCCAGCAGTTCTAACAGGGGCCCTCAGCCCCAGCATTTT
TRBD1 | TRBJ2-1 | 15 | TRBV28 | . | CASKLQGHSYNEQFF | TGTGCCAGCAAATTACAGGGGCACTCCTACAATGAGCAGTTCTTC
. | TRBJ2-3 | 17 | TRBV7-9 | . | CASSVPRGLLNTDTQYF | TGTGCCAGCAGCGTCCCCCGGGGGCTCCTTAACACAGATACGCAGTATTTT
TRBD1 | TRBJ1-6 | 16 | TRBV7-2 | . | CASSPDREQYNSPLHF | TGTGCCAGCAGCCCAGACAGGGAACAATATAATTCACCCCTCCACTTT
. | TRBJ2-5 | 14 | TRBV5-4 | . | CASSPVAVRETQYF | TGTGCCAGCAGCCCAGTTGCGGTTAGGGAGACCCAGTACTTC
. | TRBJ2-5 | 13 | TRBV27 | . | CASSLWVQETQYF | TGTGCCAGCAGTTTATGGGTACAAGAGACCCAGTACTTC
. | TRBJ2-7 | 14 | TRBV10-3 | . | CAIGGTESSYEQYF | TGTGCCATAGGAGGGACAGAGAGCTCCTACGAGCAGTACTTC
TRBD1 | TRBJ2-3 | 14 | TRBV11-3 | once | CASSYRGLADTQYF | TGTGCCAGCAGCTACAGGGGATTGGCAGATACGCAGTATTTT
. | TRBJ1-5 | 11 | TRBV19 | once | CASSSNQPQHF | TGTGCCAGTAGTAGCAATCAGCCCCAGCATTTT
. | TRBJ2-3 | 15 | TRBV7-6 | once | CASSLGAGQLDTQYF | TGTGCCAGCAGCTTAGGGGCTGGGCAGCTAGATACGCAGTATTTT
. | TRBJ1-6 | 15 | TRBV11-2 | . | CASTPQDSNNSPLHF | TGTGCCAGCACCCCCCAGGACAGTAATAATTCACCCCTCCACTTT
. | TRBJ2-1 | 12 | TRBV6-5 | . | CASSSLLEKQFF | TGTGCCAGCAGCAGCTTATTGGAAAAGCAGTTCTTC
. | TRBJ1-2 | 17 | TRBV27 | few | CASSLTQTHTLAYGYTF | TGTGCCAGCAGTCTGACTCAGACACACACACTTGCCTATGGCTACACCTTC
TRBD2 | TRBJ2-1 | 18 | TRBV3-1/TRBV3-2 | . | CASSPPGLAGGSYNEQFF | TGTGCCAGCAGCCCCCCAGGGCTAGCGGGGGGCTCCTACAATGAGCAGTTCTTC
. | TRBJ2-7 | 13 | TRBV7-8 | . | CASSLGGGNEQYF | TGTGCCAGCAGCTTAGGTGGGGGGAACGAGCAGTACTTC
TRBD2 | TRBJ2-7 | 13 | TRBV6-9 | . | CASMREGRDEQYF | TGTGCCAGCATGCGGGAGGGCCGAGACGAGCAGTACTTC